This is a list of T cell receptor beta chains from one sample in a study of coeliac disease. Data came from immunoSEQ multiplex PCR; TCRdb stores just in-frame clones and leaves some out. The sample shows 2,500 to 3,500 clones, 55% to 70% of them seen only once. Sequencing input: intraepithelial lymphocytes from the gut. The receptors were gathered from a woman aged 40 to 49. Each CDR3 is given without its conserved first and last residue.

j_call	v_call	cdr3_aa
TRBJ2-1	TRBV19	ASKRSGGNEQF
TRBJ1-3	TRBV7-9	ASSLGHRSGNTIY
TRBJ2-2	TRBV7-2	ASSSGKLAGTGELF
TRBJ2-2	TRBV28	ASSFPGQENTGELF
TRBJ1-3	TRBV9	ASSVGGGYSGNTIY
TRBJ2-5	TRBV15	ATSRDSGTGQGQTQY
TRBJ2-3	TRBV7-6	ASSLGLGGQY
TRBJ1-1	TRBV5-1	ASSLTNLNTEAF
TRBJ2-1	TRBV4-2	ASSQDVSGRAIYNEQF
TRBJ2-5	TRBV5-1	ASASGLGGETQY
TRBJ2-3	TRBV9	ASSTTSESTDTQY
TRBJ2-5	TRBV7-9	ASSLGVGREVQETQY
TRBJ2-7	TRBV5-4	ASSLGTTLYEQY
TRBJ2-5	TRBV2	ASSMGLADQETQY
TRBJ2-1	TRBV7-2	ASSSRYNEQF
TRBJ2-1	TRBV9	ASSVSGGYNEQF